Reported below is one TCR beta chain. What this receptor recognizes is not known. Base qualities were left out, and no much larger clone turns up one base away. TCRbeta CDR3 regions were amplified from genomic DNA using the immunoSEQ Assay, a bias-controlled multiplex PCR. The original pipeline was this. The number of nucleated cells in each sample was estimated from the amplification of reference gene primers within the assay. To quantify the absolute abundance of each unique TCRbeta CDR3 rearrangement, sequence reads were collapsed and filtered. For each sample, productive Simpson clonality was calculated as the square root of Simpson's diversity index over productive rearrangements. Imported from immuneACCESS, the table was reduced by TCRdb to in-frame sequences with V and J called. These copies leave out some clones; in studies compared against another copy, an unresolved V gene accounts for under half, and the cause of the remainder is not known. V and J calls and clone size follow that table, whereas D and trimming were derived from the DNA. The sample contains tens of thousands of clones, around nine tenths of them found a single time. The ten biggest clones cover 4.8% of the sample.

In the germline V gene (reference sequence), CDR1 corresponds to GTSNPN and CDR2 to SVGIG. Its CDR3 holds 15 amino acids, cysteine through phenylalanine. Only the CDR3 DNA stays, 45 bases, in frame from base 1. V was cut back by 4 bases and J by 2 bases, leaving a gap of 12 bases between them. The sample is drawn from a study of blood T cell repertoires in COVID-19 (dated by TCRdb to the early 2020s). Concerning the study at large: Samples covering the acute and convalescent phases of COVID-19 were provided by collaborators in the United States, Italy and Spain. Samples were obtained from the ongoing ImmuneRACE study (first 160 participants) and from 1,200 or so subjects provided by 6 global collaborators. Nearly every sample came with metadata listing a de-identified subject ID, COVID-19 status, age in years and sex. Deeply sampled blood TCRbeta repertoires from subjects exposed to, actively infected with, or recovered from COVID-19 were included in the dataset. Where available, HLA class I and class II types were obtained from metadata supplied by the sample provider rather than from assay-based typing. The prospective study material was composed of cDNA or gDNA derived from T cells, B-cell-depleted T cells, or PBMCs. A freely available public database, intended as a resource for researchers studying the immune response to SARS-CoV-2, is where the repertoires were released.

Each collaborating institution followed its own protocols to collect whole blood in K2EDTA tubes. Collaborator samples were shipped for TCRbeta analysis as frozen whole blood, isolated PBMCs, or DNA extracted from either sample type. What the work shows at the level of the full study, not this receptor alone: The amount of clinical and demographic metadata varied by source and participant and was provided uncurated.

The TCR originated in a human donor in a cohort sampled during active COVID-19. What was sequenced was peripheral blood. The rearrangement combines TRBV30 with TRBJ1-6, with TRBD1 tentatively as D gene (5 bases match). The CDR3 reads CAWTRGVTYNSPLHF. Read as DNA, the sequence is TGTGCCTGGACCCGGGGGGTTACCTATAATTCACCCCTCCACTTT.